This T cell receptor beta chain came from a study of cytomegalovirus exposure and HLA in healthy donors. V shed 1 base and J 6 bases; nucleotides not matched to a gene: 5. Germline V gene data show CDR1 as KGHSH and CDR2 as LQKENI. The length of the CDR3 is 16 residues. Primers: 60 Vbeta forward and 13 Jbeta reverse. Produced via immunoSEQ multiplex PCR; TCRdb's table is partial and in-frame only. Counted here are 100,000 to 150,000 clones, approximately 74% occurring once; the ten biggest clones make up roughly 7.2%. This clone came up once. The chain links TRBV18 to TRBJ1-4, with 10 nucleotides matching TRBD1. This clonotype was obtained from a male donor in good health and CMV-seronegative. The sequenced sample consisted of PBMCs. The CDR3 coding sequence is TGTGCCAGCTCACCACGCCGAGGGACAGGGGATGAAAAACTGTTTTTT. It translates to CASSPRRGTGDEKLFF.